The next 27 T cell receptor beta chains were all read from a single sample in a study of graft-versus-host responses after intestinal transplantation. Clones were read by immunoSEQ multiplex PCR, and TCRdb kept only the in-frame ones, dropping some. This repertoire shows just over 95,000 clones, 92% found once; its top ten account for over 0.15%. These TCRs' antigens remain unknown. Sequenced here: unstimulated CD4+ T cells sorted from spleen or lymph node cells, sampled before intestinal transplant. The receptors were gathered from a human donor who received an intestinal transplant.

The chain is built from TRBV19 and TRBJ1-1; D ambiguous. CDR1 and CDR2 (germline): LNHDA, SQIVND (reference sequence). V was pared by 2 bases and J by 1 base, with 5 bases between. This CDR3 is 13 amino acids long. CDR3 in amino acids: CASSITQNTEAFF. For the CDR3, the DNA is TGTGCCAGTAGTATAACACAGAACACTGAAGCTTTCTTT.

The table lists this clone with a count of one. The chain is built from TRBV11-3 and TRBJ1-1; possible D gene TRBD1, 5 bases. V dropped 8 bases and J dropped 6 bases, with 16 bases sitting between them. Per germline, CDR1 SGHNT and CDR2 YENEEA. This CDR3 is 13 amino acids long. The CDR3 region is CASRTGREAEAFF. The CDR3 nucleotides read TGTGCCAGCCGTACGGGCAGGGAGGCTGAAGCTTTCTTT.

The chain carries TRBV18 and TRBJ2-5; D might be TRBD2 (6 bases). The CDR3 totals 15 residues. Between the trimmed V and J ends, which lost 1 base and 1 base, there was a span of 10 bases. CDR1 and CDR2 from the germline V gene are KGHSH and LQKENI. The CDR3 sequence: CASSPRAGPQETQYF. The CDR3 region has the DNA TGTGCCAGCTCACCACGGGCGGGGCCCCAAGAGACCCAGTACTTC.

The table lists this clone with a few counts. The gene calls are TRBV6-6 and TRBJ1-3, with 11 bases fitting TRBD1. Germline CDR1 reads MNHNY; CDR2 reads SVGAGI (reference sequence). The CDR3 spans 16 residues. V dropped 5 bases and J dropped 2; count of bases not matched to a gene: 5. CDR3 sequence (DNA): TGTGCCAGCAGTCACGGGGGACAGGGGGCTGGAAACACCATATATTTT. The encoded protein is CASSHGGQGAGNTIYF.

The chain has TRBV4-3 and TRBJ2-1; 7 bases are a match to TRBD2. V gave up 0 bases and J gave up 3 bases; unmatched junction bases: 8. The CDR3 sequence is 17 residues long. CDR1 and CDR2 from the germline V gene are LGHNA and YSLEER. Here the CDR3 DNA reads TGCGCCAGCAGCCAAGATATCCCCAGCGGGGTCTACAATGAGCAGTTCTTC. Translating gives CASSQDIPSGVYNEQFF.

This chain links TRBV2 with TRBJ2-2; no reliable D call. Trimming shortened V by 6 bases and J by 3 bases, and 11 bases separated the two germline ends. The CDR3 is 14 residues long. The germline gives CDR1 SNHLY, CDR2 FYNNEI. CDR3 bases: TGTGCCAGCAGATTATTACAAGACACCGGGGAGCTGTTTTTT. Translation gives CASRLLQDTGELFF.

V and J are TRBV6-5 and TRBJ1-5; D ambiguous. CDR3 length: 14 residues. The germline V gene encodes CDR1 MNHEY and CDR2 SVGAGI. The V end lost 4 bases, the J end lost 4 bases, and 11 bases lay between the germline ends. The CDR3 sequence is CASSSTVGNQPQHF. CDR3 nucleotide sequence: TGTGCCAGCAGTTCAACTGTCGGGAATCAGCCCCAGCATTTT.

V is TRBV5-4 and J is TRBJ1-1, with 10 bases that match TRBD1. V shed 0 bases, J shed 5 bases, and the junction held 4 bases outside the gene matches. Germline V gene data show CDR1 as SGHNT and CDR2 as YYREEE (reference sequence). The CDR3 is 15 residues long. The CDR3 DNA sequence: TGTGCCAGCAGCTTGGGACAGGGGGCGCAGACTGAAGCTTTCTTT. As protein: CASSLGQGAQTEAFF.

The chain employs TRBV7-9 and TRBJ2-5, with 9 bases matching TRBD1. Per the germline V gene, CDR1 is SEHNR and CDR2 is FQNEAQ (reference sequence). The CDR3 runs to 14 residues. V lost 5 bases to trimming and J lost 4 bases; unmatched junction nucleotides: 5. The CDR3 protein is CASSEGQGGETQYF. The CDR3 nucleotides read TGTGCCAGCAGCGAGGGACAGGGTGGAGAGACCCAGTACTTC.

This sequence joins TRBV7-8 and TRBJ2-1; 7 bases fit TRBD2. Germline values: CDR1 SGHVS, CDR2 FQNEAQ. The V gene end was trimmed by 4 bases and the J gene end by 4 bases; junction bases not matched to a gene: 10. The CDR3 has 16 residues. CDR3 bases: TGTGCCAGCAGCTCGAAAGCGGGGAGGTCTTACAATGAGCAGTTCTTC. Translated, it gives CASSSKAGRSYNEQFF. Full variable domain (outside the CDR3, taken from reference TRBV7-8 and TRBJ2-1): GAGVSQSPRYKVAKRGQDVALRCDPISGHVSLFWYQQALGQGPEFLTYFQNEAQLDKSGLPSDRFFAERPEGSVSTLKIQRTQQEDSAVYLCASSSKAGRSYNEQFFGPGTRLTVL.

This chain connects TRBV6-1 to TRBJ1-2, with a weak D call TRBD1 (5 bases). V was clipped by 6 bases and J by 0 bases, with 14 bases between them. This CDR3 is 15 amino acids long. Germline V gene data show CDR1 as MNHNS and CDR2 as SASEGT. The CDR3 reads CASSLSEDTNYGYTF. CDR3 DNA sequence: TGTGCCAGCAGCCTATCTGAGGACACTAACTATGGCTACACCTTC.

This rearrangement joins TRBV19 to TRBJ1-5, with D possibly matching TRBD1 (6 bases). V was cut by 1 base and J by 0 bases, with 13 bases left in between. The CDR3 is 17 amino acids. Germline assignment: CDR1 LNHDA and CDR2 SQIVND (reference sequence). This CDR3 is CASSIGGGGYSNQPQHF. The CDR3 DNA reads TGTGCCAGTAGTATAGGAGGGGGGGGGTATAGCAATCAGCCCCAGCATTTT.

This chain connects TRBV7-2 to TRBJ1-5, with D possibly matching TRBD1 (5 bases). CDR1 is SGHTA and CDR2 is FQGNSA in the germline V gene. Trimming pared 1 base from V and 3 bases from J, leaving 10 bases between. CDR3 length: 15 residues. CDR3 in amino acids: CASSLEGNYNQPQHF. CDR3 nucleotide sequence: TGTGCCAGCAGCTTAGAGGGGAACTACAATCAGCCCCAGCATTTT.

This chain links TRBV7-9 with TRBJ2-7; D gene unclear. Trimming removed 1 base at V and 4 bases at J, with 5 bases between. The CDR3 extends over 12 amino acids. Germline CDR1 is SEHNR and CDR2 is FQNEAQ (reference sequence). CDR3 protein: CASSLGRYEQYF. Here the CDR3 DNA reads TGTGCCAGCAGCTTAGGGCGGTACGAGCAGTACTTC.

This clone was seen a few times. The J gene is TRBJ1-1, the V gene TRBV28, with D possibly matching TRBD1 (5 bases). The germline CDR1 and CDR2 sequences are MDHEN and SYDVKM. CDR3 length equals 15 residues. V gave up 1 base and J gave up 4 bases, with 13 bases separating them. CDR3 nucleotide sequence: TGTGCCAGCAGTTTATTCAGGGTGGGTCGCACTGAAGCTTTCTTT. Translating it yields CASSLFRVGRTEAFF.

V gene TRBV2 combines with J gene TRBJ2-2; D gene ambiguous. Germline-derived CDR1 and CDR2 are SNHLY and FYNNEI. V was shortened by 10 bases and J by 2 bases, with 8 bases between the two germline ends. CDR3 length equals 12 residues. The CDR3 protein is CANRQNTGELFF. The CDR3 bases are TGTGCCAACAGACAAAACACCGGGGAGCTGTTTTTT.

The rearrangement uses TRBV2 and TRBJ2-1; TRBD2 might be the D (6 bases). CDR3 length: 12 amino acids. V lost 6 bases and J lost 9, with 12 bases in between. CDR1 SNHLY and CDR2 FYNNEI come from the germline V gene. The CDR3 coding sequence is TGTGCCAGCAGCTATGGGGGGAGTGAGCAGTTCTTC. Its translation is CASSYGGSEQFF.

The V and J genes are TRBV27 and TRBJ2-5, with 9 bases fitting TRBD1. The DNA end is more similar to TRBJ2-7, so the J call may be wrong. There are 14 residues in the CDR3. Per the germline V gene, CDR1 is MNHEY and CDR2 is SMNVEV (reference sequence). This CDR3 is CASTVGDRAYEQYF. CDR3 DNA: TGTGCCAGTACCGTGGGGGACAGGGCCTACGAGCAGTACTTC.

The chain has TRBV4-2 and TRBJ2-1; 12 nucleotides agree with TRBD2. V shed 4 bases and J 2 bases; nucleotides not matched to a gene: 6. Germline CDR1 is LGHNA and CDR2 is YNFKEQ. The CDR3 covers 17 residues. CDR3 bases: TGTGCCAGCAGCCTAGGACTAGCGGGGCTACCCTACAATGAGCAGTTCTTC. Residues: CASSLGLAGLPYNEQFF.

The chain is built from TRBV27 and TRBJ1-2; 10 bases are shared with TRBD1. The CDR3 is 15 amino acids. CDR1 MNHEY and CDR2 SMNVEV come from the germline V gene (reference sequence). Trimming at V came to 5 bases and at J to 4 bases, leaving 7 bases not matched to a gene. Written as DNA, the CDR3 is TGTGCCAGCAGTACAAGGACAGGGGGATTCTATGGCTACACCTTC. This sequence encodes CASSTRTGGFYGYTF.

V is TRBV2 and J is TRBJ2-7, with a possible D match to TRBD1 (6 bases). The CDR3 has 13 amino acids. V lost 9 bases and J 4 bases, leaving 16 bases between the germline ends. Looked up from germline, CDR1 is SNHLY and CDR2 is FYNNEI. CDR3 region: CASQGNRAYEQYF. CDR3 bases: TGTGCCAGTCAGGGGAACAGGGCTTACGAGCAGTACTTC.

As concerns this clone: The junction departs from the called germline gene at one end, perhaps through a read error. The rearrangement joins TRBV2 to TRBJ2-5; 15 positions match TRBD2. Germline V gene data show CDR1 as SNHLY and CDR2 as FYNNEI. The CDR3 runs 13 residues. The CDR3 spells CASIGLAGGALHF. The CDR3 region has the DNA TGTGCCAGCATTGGACTAGCGGGGGGGGCCCTTCACTTC.

The V and J genes are TRBV5-1 and TRBJ1-1, with TRBD1 matching 9 bases. This CDR3 is 18 amino acids long. After removal of 4 bases from V and 0 bases from J, the junction contained 13 bases not matched to a gene. Germline V gene sequence: CDR1 SGHRS, CDR2 YFSETQ. CDR3 region: CASSLDGWGTGLNTEAFF. The CDR3 DNA reads TGCGCCAGCAGCCTCGACGGGTGGGGGACAGGGTTGAACACTGAAGCTTTCTTT. The full variable domain, rest sourced from reference TRBV5-1 and TRBJ1-1, is KAGVTQTPRYLIKTRGQQVTLSCSPISGHRSVSWYQQTPGQGLQFLFEYFSETQRNKGNFPGRFSGRQFSNSRSEMNVSTLELGDSALYLCASSLDGWGTGLNTEAFFGQGTRLTVV.

The chain combines TRBV6-6 with TRBJ2-5; TRBD1 agrees at 7 bases. Germline CDR1 MNHNY, CDR2 SVGAGI (reference sequence). V shed 4 bases, J shed 4 bases, and the junction held 6 bases outside the gene matches. The CDR3 is 14 amino acids. CDR3 coding DNA: TGTGCCAGCAGTTCCCGACAGGGTTTAGAGACCCAGTACTTC. This encodes CASSSRQGLETQYF.

The chain uses TRBV4-2 and TRBJ2-1, with 11 bases matching TRBD2. The CDR3 sequence is 16 residues long. V shed 1 base, J shed 2 bases, and the junction held 1 base outside the gene matches. CDR1 is LGHNA, CDR2 YNFKEQ, per germline. The CDR3 protein is CASSQVSGRAYNEQFF. CDR3 coding DNA: TGTGCCAGCAGCCAAGTTAGCGGGAGGGCCTACAATGAGCAGTTCTTC.

In its sample, this clone was seen once. This sequence joins TRBV7-6 and TRBJ2-6, with a possible D match to TRBD2 (7 bases). The germline V gene has CDR1 SGHVS and CDR2 FNYEAQ. There are 15 residues in the CDR3. Trimming left V 5 bases short and J 2 bases short, with 10 bases between. CDR3 nucleotides: TGTGCCAGCAGCCGCGGGGGCGCTGGGGCCAACGTCCTGACTTTC. Translating gives CASSRGGAGANVLTF.

The V and J genes are TRBV27 and TRBJ2-7; D is ambiguous. CDR1 is MNHEY and CDR2 is SMNVEV in the germline V gene (reference sequence). This CDR3 comprises 13 residues. V lost 3 bases and J 1 base, leaving 7 bases between the germline ends. This CDR3 reads CASSFSSSYEQYF. Here the CDR3 DNA reads TGTGCCAGCAGTTTTTCTAGTTCCTACGAGCAGTACTTC.